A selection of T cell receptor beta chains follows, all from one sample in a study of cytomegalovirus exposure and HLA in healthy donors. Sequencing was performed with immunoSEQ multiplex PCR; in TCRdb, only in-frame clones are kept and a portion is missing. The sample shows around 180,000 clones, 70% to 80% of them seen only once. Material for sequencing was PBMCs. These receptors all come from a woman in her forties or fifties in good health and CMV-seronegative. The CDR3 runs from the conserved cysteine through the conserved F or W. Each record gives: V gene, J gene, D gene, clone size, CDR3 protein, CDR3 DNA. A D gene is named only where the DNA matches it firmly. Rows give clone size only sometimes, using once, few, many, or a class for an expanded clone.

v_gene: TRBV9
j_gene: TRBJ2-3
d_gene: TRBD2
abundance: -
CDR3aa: CASSVEPRTSGGSDTQYF
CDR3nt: TGTGCCAGCAGCGTAGAGCCTAGGACTAGCGGTGGCTCGGATACGCAGTATTTT

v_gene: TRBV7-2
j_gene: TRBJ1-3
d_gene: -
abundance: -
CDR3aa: CASSFRQSGNTIYF
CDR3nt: TGTGCCAGCAGTTTCCGACAATCTGGAAACACCATATATTTT

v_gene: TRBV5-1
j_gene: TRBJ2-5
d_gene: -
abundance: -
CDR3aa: CASSLESFVGSRETQYF
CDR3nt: TGCGCCAGCAGCTTGGAGTCTTTCGTCGGTTCTAGGGAGACCCAGTACTTC

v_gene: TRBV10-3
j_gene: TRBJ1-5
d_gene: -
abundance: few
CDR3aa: CAIRREGNQPQHF
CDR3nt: TGTGCCATCAGGCGTGAGGGCAATCAGCCCCAGCATTTT

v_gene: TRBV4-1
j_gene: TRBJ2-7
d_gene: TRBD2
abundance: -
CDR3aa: CASSQLSGKRNEQYF
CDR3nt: TGCGCCAGCAGCCAACTTAGCGGGAAACGCAACGAGCAGTACTTC

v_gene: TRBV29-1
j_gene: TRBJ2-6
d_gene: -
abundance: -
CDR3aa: CSVRRSGANVLTF
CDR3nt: TGCAGCGTGCGTAGATCTGGGGCCAACGTCCTGACTTTC

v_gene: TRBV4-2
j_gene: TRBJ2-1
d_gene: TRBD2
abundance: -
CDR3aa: CASSSGLAGGYNEQFF
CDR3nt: TGTGCCAGCAGCTCCGGACTAGCGGGAGGGTACAATGAGCAGTTCTTC

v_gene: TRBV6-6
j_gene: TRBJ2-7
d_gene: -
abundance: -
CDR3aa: CASSYGRGTADEQYF
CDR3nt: TGTGCCAGCAGTTACGGAAGGGGAACCGCAGACGAGCAGTACTTC

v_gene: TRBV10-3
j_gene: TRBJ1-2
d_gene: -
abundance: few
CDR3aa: CAISEMRRAYTF
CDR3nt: TGTGCCATCAGTGAGATGAGGAGAGCCTACACCTTC

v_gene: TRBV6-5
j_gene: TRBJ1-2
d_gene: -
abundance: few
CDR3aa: CASRGLTNYGYTF
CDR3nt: TGTGCCAGCAGGGGACTGACTAACTATGGCTACACCTTC

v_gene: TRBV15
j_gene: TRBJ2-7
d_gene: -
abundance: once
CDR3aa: CATSSGLGRVEQYF
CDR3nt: TGTGCCACCAGCAGTGGCCTGGGCAGGGTCGAGCAGTACTTC

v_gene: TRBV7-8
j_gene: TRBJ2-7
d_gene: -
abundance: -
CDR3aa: CASSLADFYEQYF
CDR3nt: TGTGCCAGCAGCTTAGCTGACTTTTACGAGCAGTACTTC

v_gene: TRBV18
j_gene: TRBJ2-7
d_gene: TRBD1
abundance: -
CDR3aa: CASSLGQGGEQYF
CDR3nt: TGTGCCAGCTCACTTGGACAGGGGGGAGAGCAGTACTTC

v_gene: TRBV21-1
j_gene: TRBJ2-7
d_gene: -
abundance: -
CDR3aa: CASSKALISYEQYF
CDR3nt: TGTGCCAGCAGCAAAGCGCTAATCTCCTACGAGCAGTACTTC

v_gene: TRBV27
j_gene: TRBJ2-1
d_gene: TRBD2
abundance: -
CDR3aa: CASSDRGSPYNEQFF
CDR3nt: TGTGCCAGCAGCGACCGCGGGAGCCCCTACAATGAGCAGTTCTTC

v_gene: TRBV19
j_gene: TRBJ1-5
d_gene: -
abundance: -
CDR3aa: CASSGRDGRPNQPQHF
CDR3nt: TGTGCCAGTAGTGGCCGGGACGGGAGACCAAATCAGCCCCAGCATTTT

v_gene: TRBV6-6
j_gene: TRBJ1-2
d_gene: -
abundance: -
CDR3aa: CASSPRERVGYTF
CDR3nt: TGTGCCAGCAGTCCCCGCGAGAGGGTTGGCTACACCTTC

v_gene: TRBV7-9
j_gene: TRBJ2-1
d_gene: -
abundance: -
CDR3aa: CASSLGDLSPSYNEQFF
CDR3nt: TGTGCCAGCAGCTTAGGAGATCTTAGCCCTTCCTACAATGAGCAGTTCTTC

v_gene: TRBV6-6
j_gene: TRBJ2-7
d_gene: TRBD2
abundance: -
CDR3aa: CASSYYAGGIYEQYF
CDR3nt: TGTGCCAGCAGTTACTATGCGGGAGGCATCTACGAGCAGTACTTC

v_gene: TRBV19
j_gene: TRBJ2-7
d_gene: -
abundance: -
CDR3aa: CASSLAGVRYEQYF
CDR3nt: TGTGCCAGTAGTCTGGCGGGCGTACGCTACGAGCAGTACTTC

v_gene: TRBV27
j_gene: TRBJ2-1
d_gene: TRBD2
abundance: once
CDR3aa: CASSSGRYYNEQFF
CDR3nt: TGTGCCAGCAGTAGCGGGAGGTATTACAATGAGCAGTTCTTC

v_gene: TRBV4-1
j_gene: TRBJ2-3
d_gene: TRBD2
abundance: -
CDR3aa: CASSYIAGISTDTQYF
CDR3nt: TGCGCCAGCAGCTATATAGCGGGGATTAGCACAGATACGCAGTATTTT

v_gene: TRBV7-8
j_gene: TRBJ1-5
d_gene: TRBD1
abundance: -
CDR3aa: CASSLQGARSNQPQHF
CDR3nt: TGTGCCAGCAGCTTACAGGGGGCGCGAAGCAATCAGCCCCAGCATTTT

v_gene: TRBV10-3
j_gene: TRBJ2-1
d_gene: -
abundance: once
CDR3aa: CAISDGGPSNEQFF
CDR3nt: TGTGCCATCAGTGACGGGGGGCCCAGCAATGAGCAGTTCTTC

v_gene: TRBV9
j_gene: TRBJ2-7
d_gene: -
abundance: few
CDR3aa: CASSPHTGIQISYEQYF
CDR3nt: TGTGCCAGCAGCCCTCATACCGGGATCCAAATCTCCTACGAGCAGTACTTC

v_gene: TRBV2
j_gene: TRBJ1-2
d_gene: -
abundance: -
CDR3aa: CASSEEQILNYGYTF
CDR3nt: TGTGCCAGCAGTGAGGAACAGATACTTAACTATGGCTACACCTTC

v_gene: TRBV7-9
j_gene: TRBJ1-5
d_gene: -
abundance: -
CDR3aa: CSSSSSGRWGGNQPQHF
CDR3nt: TGTTCCAGCAGCTCTTCGGGCCGCTGGGGGGGCAATCAGCCCCAGCATTTT

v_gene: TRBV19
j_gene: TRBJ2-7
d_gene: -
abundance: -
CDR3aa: CASSTREPVYEQYF
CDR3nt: TGTGCCAGTAGTACCCGGGAGCCGGTCTACGAGCAGTACTTC

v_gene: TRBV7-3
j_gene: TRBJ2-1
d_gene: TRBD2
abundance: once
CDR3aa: CASSPLAGGYNEQFF
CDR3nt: TGTGCCAGCAGCCCCCTAGCGGGCGGCTACAATGAGCAGTTCTTC

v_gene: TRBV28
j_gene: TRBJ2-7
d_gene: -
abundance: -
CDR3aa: CASSFGTASYEQYF
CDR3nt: TGTGCCAGCAGTTTTGGTACAGCTTCCTACGAGCAGTACTTC

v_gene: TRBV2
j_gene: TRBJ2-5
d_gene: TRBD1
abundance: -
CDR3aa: CASRRTGVQETQYF
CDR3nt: TGTGCCAGCAGAAGGACAGGGGTCCAAGAGACCCAGTACTTC

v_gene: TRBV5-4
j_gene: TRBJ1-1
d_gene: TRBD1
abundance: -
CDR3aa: CASSLGGTGAPEAFF
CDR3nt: TGTGCCAGCAGCTTGGGCGGGACAGGGGCCCCTGAAGCTTTCTTT

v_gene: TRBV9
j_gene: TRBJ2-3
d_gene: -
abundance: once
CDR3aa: CASSEWGRMSTDTQYF
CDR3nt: TGTGCCAGCAGCGAGTGGGGGCGGATGAGCACAGATACGCAGTATTTT

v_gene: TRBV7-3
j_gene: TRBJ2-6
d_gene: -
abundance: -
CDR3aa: CASSLKSGSGGANVLTF
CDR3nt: TGTGCCAGCAGCTTAAAATCGGGGTCGGGAGGGGCCAACGTCCTGACTTTC

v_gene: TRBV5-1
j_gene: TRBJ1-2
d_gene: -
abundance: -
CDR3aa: CASSPDTYYGYTF
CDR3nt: TGCGCCAGCAGCCCGGACACATACTATGGCTACACCTTC

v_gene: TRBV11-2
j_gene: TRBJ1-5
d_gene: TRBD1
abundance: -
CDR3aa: CASSRDRGGNQPQHF
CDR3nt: TGTGCCAGCAGCCGCGACAGGGGAGGCAATCAGCCCCAGCATTTT

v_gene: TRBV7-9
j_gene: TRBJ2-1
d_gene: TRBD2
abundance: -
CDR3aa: CASSPWGTSGRPYNEQFF
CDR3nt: TGTGCCAGCAGCCCTTGGGGGACTAGCGGGAGGCCCTACAATGAGCAGTTCTTC

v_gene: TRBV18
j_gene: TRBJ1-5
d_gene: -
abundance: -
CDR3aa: CASSGTTSNQPQHF
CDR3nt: TGTGCCAGCTCAGGGACAACAAGCAATCAGCCCCAGCATTTT

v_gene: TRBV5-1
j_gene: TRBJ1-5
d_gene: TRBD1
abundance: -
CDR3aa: CASSLGQGGNQPQHF
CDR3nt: TGCGCCAGCAGCTTGGGACAGGGCGGCAATCAGCCCCAGCATTTT

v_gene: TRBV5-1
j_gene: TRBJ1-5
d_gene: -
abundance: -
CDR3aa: CASSLSGLREPQHF
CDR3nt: TGCGCCAGCAGCTTGTCAGGACTGAGGGAGCCCCAGCATTTT

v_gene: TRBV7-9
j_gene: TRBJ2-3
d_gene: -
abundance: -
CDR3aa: CASTLSTDTQYF
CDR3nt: TGTGCCAGCACCCTCTCCACAGATACGCAGTATTTT

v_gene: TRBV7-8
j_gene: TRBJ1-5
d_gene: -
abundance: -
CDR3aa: CASSLAGAGGGQPQHF
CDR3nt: TGTGCCAGCAGCTTAGCCGGTGCGGGGGGCGGTCAGCCCCAGCATTTT

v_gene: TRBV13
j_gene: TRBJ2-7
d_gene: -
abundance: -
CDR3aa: CASTRRPQPIEQYF
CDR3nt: TGTGCCAGCACCCGTAGACCACAGCCTATAGAGCAGTACTTC

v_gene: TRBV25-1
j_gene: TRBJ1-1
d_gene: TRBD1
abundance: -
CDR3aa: CASSGGTGIEAFF
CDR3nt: TGTGCCAGCAGTGGCGGGACAGGGATCGAAGCTTTCTTT

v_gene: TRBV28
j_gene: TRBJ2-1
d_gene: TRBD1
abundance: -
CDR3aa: CASSDPGTGYNEQFF
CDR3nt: TGTGCCAGCAGTGACCCTGGGACAGGGTATAATGAGCAGTTCTTC

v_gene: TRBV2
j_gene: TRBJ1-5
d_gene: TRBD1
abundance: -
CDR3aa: CASTLGTVPLAQHF
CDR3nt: TGTGCCAGCACATTAGGGACAGTCCCCTTGGCCCAGCATTTT

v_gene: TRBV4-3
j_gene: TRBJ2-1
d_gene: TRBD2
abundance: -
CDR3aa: CASSQASGIRYNEQFF
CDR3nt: TGCGCCAGCAGCCAAGCTAGCGGGATTCGTTACAATGAGCAGTTCTTC

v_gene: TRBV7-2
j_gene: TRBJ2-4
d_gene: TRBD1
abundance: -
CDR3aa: CASSYHGQGATAKNIQYF
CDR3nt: TGTGCCAGCAGTTACCACGGACAGGGGGCTACGGCCAAAAACATTCAGTACTTC

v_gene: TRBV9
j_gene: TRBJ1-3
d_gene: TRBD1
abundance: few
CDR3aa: CASSVTDRAGNTIYF
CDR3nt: TGTGCCAGCAGCGTCACCGACAGGGCTGGAAACACCATATATTTT

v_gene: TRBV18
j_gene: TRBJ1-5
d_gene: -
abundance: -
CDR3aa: CASSPGSGSNQPQHF
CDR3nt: TGTGCCAGCTCACCTGGTTCGGGTAGCAATCAGCCCCAGCATTTT

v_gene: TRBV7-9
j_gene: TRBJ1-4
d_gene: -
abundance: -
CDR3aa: CASSFGEKLFF
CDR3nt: TGTGCCAGCAGCTTTGGCGAAAAACTGTTTTTT

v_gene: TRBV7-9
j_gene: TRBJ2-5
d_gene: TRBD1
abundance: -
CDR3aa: CASSLGTGGTQYF
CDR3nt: TGTGCCAGCAGCTTAGGGACAGGGGGGACCCAGTACTTC